The TCR beta chain under discussion was sequenced for a study of T cell repertoires in cytomegalovirus infection. Using its own MiXCR run on the reads, TCRdb lists one record per CDR3 protein. The sample holds approximately 400,000 distinct CDR3 sequences, under 40% seen once. Deletions cut 4 bases from V and 4 bases from J, with 19 bases between. The CDR3 contains 16 residues. Germline assignment: CDR1 SGHTA and CDR2 FQGNSA. In its sample, this clonotype was seen many times. This TCR was sampled from a human donor in good health (CMV status not recorded). Some clones in this sample may be carry-over from other donors' samples. Material: PBMCs. V gene TRBV7-2 combines with J gene TRBJ1-1, with D possibly being TRBD1 (6 bases). CDR3 protein: CASSYPTGGLGTEAFF. CDR3 bases: TGTGCCAGCAGCTATCCGACAGGAGGACTTGGCACTGAAGCTTTCTTT.